In its sample, the clone carrying this T cell receptor beta chain was seen a few times. The sample belongs to a study of spatial heterogeneity in lung cancer. The CDR3 contains 13 residues. V gave up 4 bases and J gave up 11 bases, with 17 bases separating them. Germline CDR1 and CDR2: SEHNR and FQNEAQ (reference sequence). TCRdb reprocessed the 5' RACE reads via MiXCR and lists one record per CDR3 protein. The sample lists around 19,000 distinct CDR3 sequences, 19% occurring once. The time point here: sample taken at primary tumor resection. TCRs were sequenced from unsorted whole RNA of tumor, nontumor lung or PBMC.

This TCR was recovered from a male donor with early-stage non-small cell lung cancer. The V call is TRBV7-9, the J call TRBJ1-1, with unresolved D. Sequencing was performed on PBMCs, taken at surgery. Here the CDR3 DNA reads TGTGCCAGCAGCTCCGGGATATCTGGGAGTGCTTTCTTT. Amino acid sequence: CASSSGISGSAFF.